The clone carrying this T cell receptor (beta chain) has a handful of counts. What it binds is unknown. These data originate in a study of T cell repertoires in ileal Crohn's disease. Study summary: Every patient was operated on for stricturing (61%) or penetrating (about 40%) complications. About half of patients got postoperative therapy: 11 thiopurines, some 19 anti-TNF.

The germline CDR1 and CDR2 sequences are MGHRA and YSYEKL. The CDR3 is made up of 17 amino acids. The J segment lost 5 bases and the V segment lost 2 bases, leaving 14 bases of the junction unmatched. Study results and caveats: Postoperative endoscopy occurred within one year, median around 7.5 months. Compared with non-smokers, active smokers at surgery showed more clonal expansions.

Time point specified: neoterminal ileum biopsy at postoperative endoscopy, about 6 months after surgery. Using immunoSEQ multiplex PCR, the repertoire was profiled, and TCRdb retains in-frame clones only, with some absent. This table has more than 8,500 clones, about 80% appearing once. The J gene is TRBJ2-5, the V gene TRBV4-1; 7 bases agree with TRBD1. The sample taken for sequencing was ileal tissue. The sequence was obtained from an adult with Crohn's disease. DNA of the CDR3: TGCGCCAGCAGCCAACCCTCTTTTAGGGGGCGCGGTGAGACCCAGTACTTC. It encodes CASSQPSFRGRGETQYF.